Below, 4 T cell receptor beta chains from the same sample are listed, as sequenced in a study of cytomegalovirus exposure and HLA in healthy donors. Profiled with immunoSEQ multiplex PCR; TCRdb holds only in-frame clones, not every one. The sample records about 130,000 clones, roughly 93% being singletons. What was sequenced was PBMCs. The receptors come from a woman aged 18-29 years in good health and CMV-seronegative.

The rearrangement joins TRBV5-1 to TRBJ2-1, with D perhaps matching TRBD2 (6 bases). Germline V gene data show CDR1 as SGHRS and CDR2 as YFSETQ. V shed 5 bases and J shed 0 bases, with 21 bases lying between them. The CDR3 has 18 amino acids. Here the CDR3 DNA reads TGCGCCAGCAGTCACACTAGCACGAGGGAAAGCTCCTACAATGAGCAGTTCTTC. It translates to CASSHTSTRESSYNEQFF.

V gene TRBV19 combines with J gene TRBJ1-3; tentative D call: TRBD1 (6 bases). The CDR3 runs to 15 residues. Germline-derived CDR1 and CDR2 are LNHDA and SQIVND (reference sequence). V lost 11 bases, J lost 0 bases, and 17 bases lay in between. Written as DNA, the CDR3 is TGTGCCTCGTCGACAGGCACCGACTCTGGAAACACCATATATTTT. Its translation is CASSTGTDSGNTIYF.

This chain uses TRBV5-1 with TRBJ1-1; no firm D call. Germline CDR1 and CDR2: SGHRS and YFSETQ. V dropped 0 bases and J dropped 5 bases, with 14 bases sitting between them. This CDR3 has 15 amino acids. The CDR3 DNA reads TGCGCCAGCAGCTTGGATCGGGTTCCCGTAACTGAAGCTTTCTTT. Its translation: CASSLDRVPVTEAFF.

The V gene is TRBV7-9, the J gene TRBJ1-1, with D possibly TRBD1 on 5 matching bases. From germline, CDR1 is SEHNR and CDR2 FQNEAQ (reference sequence). The germline V and J ends were trimmed by 9 bases and 2 bases, with 7 bases remaining between them. The CDR3 has 11 amino acids. CDR3 nucleotide sequence: TGTGCCAGTGGGGCAAACACTGAAGCTTTCTTT. Translation: CASGANTEAFF. Full variable domain (remainder filled in from reference TRBV7-9 and TRBJ1-1): DTGVSQNPRHKITKRGQNVTFRCDPISEHNRLYWYRQTLGQGPEFLTYFQNEAQLEKSRLLSDRFSAERPKGSFSTLEIQRTEQGDSAMYLCASGANTEAFFGQGTRLTVV.